This entry lists 4 T cell receptor beta chains sequenced from one sample in a study of T cell responses to AZD1222 COVID-19 vaccine. Measured with immunoSEQ multiplex PCR; TCRdb has only the in-frame clones, and not every one. Among about 140,000 clones listed, 89% were seen once. The source was peripheral blood, collected on day 0 of AZD1222 vaccination. The receptors here all came from an adult in good health.

This clone was recorded only once. The J gene is TRBJ2-2, the V gene TRBV3-1 (or the pseudogene TRBV3-2); 11 nucleotides agree with TRBD1. The CDR3 length is 15 residues. Germline trimming cut 4 bases from V and 5 bases from J; bases unmatched to any gene: 3. CDR1 and CDR2 from the germline V gene are LGHDT and YNNKEL (reference sequence). The CDR3 loop reads CASSRWDRGTGELFF. CDR3 sequence (DNA): TGTGCCAGCAGCCGTTGGGACAGGGGGACCGGGGAGCTGTTTTTT.

The V gene is TRBV5-8, the J gene TRBJ1-6; D is perhaps TRBD1 (6 bases). Germline CDR1 reads SGHTS; CDR2 reads YDEGEE. The CDR3 covers 14 residues. Trimming shortened V by 4 bases and J by 5 bases, and 10 bases separated the two germline ends. The CDR3 DNA reads as TGTGCCAGCAGCCCCTGGACAGATAATTCACCCCTCCACTTT. This translates into CASSPWTDNSPLHF.

This clone showed up just a few times. The chain joins TRBV6-4 to TRBJ2-3; D gene ambiguous. The germline V gene has CDR1 MRHNA and CDR2 SNTAGT. The ends were cut back, 3 bases at V and 1 base at J, with 5 bases in the middle. CDR3 length: 13 residues. The CDR3 DNA reads as TGTGCCAGCAGTGAACAAGGCACAGATACGCAGTATTTT. Its protein product is CASSEQGTDTQYF.

V usage is TRBV28 and J usage is TRBJ1-6; D is undetermined. The V gene's germline CDR1 is MDHEN and CDR2 SYDVKM. The CDR3 extends over 17 amino acids. The V and J ends lost 7 bases and 0 bases respectively, with 16 bases between them. CDR3 in amino acids: CASTNSPGSSYNSPLHF. The DNA of the CDR3 is TGTGCCAGCACAAACTCCCCGGGAAGCTCCTATAATTCACCCCTCCACTTT.